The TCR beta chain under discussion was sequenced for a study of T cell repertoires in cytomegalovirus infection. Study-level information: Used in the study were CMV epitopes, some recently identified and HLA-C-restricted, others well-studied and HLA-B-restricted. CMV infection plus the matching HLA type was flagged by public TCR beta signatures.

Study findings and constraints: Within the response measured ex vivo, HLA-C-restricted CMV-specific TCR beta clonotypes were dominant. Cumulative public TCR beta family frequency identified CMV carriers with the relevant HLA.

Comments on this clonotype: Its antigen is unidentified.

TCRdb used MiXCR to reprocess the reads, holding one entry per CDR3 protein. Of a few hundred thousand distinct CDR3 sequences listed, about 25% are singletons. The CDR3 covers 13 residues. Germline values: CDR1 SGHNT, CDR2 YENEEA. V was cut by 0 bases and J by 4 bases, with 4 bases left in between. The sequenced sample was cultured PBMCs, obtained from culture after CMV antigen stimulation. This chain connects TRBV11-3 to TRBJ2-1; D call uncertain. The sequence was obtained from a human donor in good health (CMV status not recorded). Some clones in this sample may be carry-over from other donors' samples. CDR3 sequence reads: CASSLDEYNEQFF. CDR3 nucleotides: TGTGCCAGCAGCTTAGACGAGTACAATGAGCAGTTCTTC.